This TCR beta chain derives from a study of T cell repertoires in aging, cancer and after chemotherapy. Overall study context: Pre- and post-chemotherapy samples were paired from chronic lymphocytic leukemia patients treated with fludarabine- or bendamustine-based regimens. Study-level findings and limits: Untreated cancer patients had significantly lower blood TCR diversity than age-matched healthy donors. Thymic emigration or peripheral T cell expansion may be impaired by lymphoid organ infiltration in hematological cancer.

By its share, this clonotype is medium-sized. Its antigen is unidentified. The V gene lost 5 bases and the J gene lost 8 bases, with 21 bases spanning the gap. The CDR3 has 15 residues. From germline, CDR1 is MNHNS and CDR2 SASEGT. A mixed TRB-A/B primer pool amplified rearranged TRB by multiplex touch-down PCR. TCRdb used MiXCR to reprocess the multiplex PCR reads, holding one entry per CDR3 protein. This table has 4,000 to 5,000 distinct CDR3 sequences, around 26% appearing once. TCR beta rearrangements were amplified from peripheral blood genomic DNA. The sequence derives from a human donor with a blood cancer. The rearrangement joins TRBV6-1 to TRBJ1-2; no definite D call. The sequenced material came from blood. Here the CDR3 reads CASSREQSVVLGYTF. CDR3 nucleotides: TGTGCCAGCAGTAGGGAGCAGAGCGTAGTGTTGGGCTACACCTTC.